A single sample gave rise to the 16 T cell receptor beta chains below, sequenced in a study of regulatory and conventional T cells in RAG deficiency. The sorted conventional CD4+ T cells were CD25-low and CD127-high, with genomic DNA sequenced. The table came from immunoSEQ multiplex PCR; TCRdb's copy has only in-frame clones and leaves some out. The table shows 22,000 or so clones, with roughly 93% occurring only once. This same sample was also part of a study on regulatory T cells. That source notes: The primer mix had 52 TRBV and 13 TRBJ primers.

Source material: CD4+ T cells sorted from blood. These receptors came from a human donor in good health.

V usage is TRBV20-1 and J usage is TRBJ1-2; the D is unclear. This CDR3 is 10 amino acids long. The germline CDR1 and CDR2 sequences are DFQATT and SNEGSKA (reference sequence). V dropped 5 bases and J dropped 3 bases, with 4 bases sitting between them. In DNA, the CDR3 is TGCAGTGCTTACGACTATGGCTACACCTTC. This codes for CSAYDYGYTF.

The chain couples TRBV5-1 to TRBJ2-7; possibly TRBD1 or TRBD2 for D (5 bases each). Trimming removed 2 bases at V and 3 bases at J, with 12 bases between. This CDR3 contains 14 residues. From germline, CDR1 is SGHRS and CDR2 YFSETQ. CDR3 in amino acids: CASSFSGTVYEQYF. The CDR3 DNA is TGCGCCAGCAGCTTTTCGGGGACCGTCTACGAGCAGTACTTC. The full variable domain, its missing parts supplied by reference TRBV5-1 and TRBJ2-7, is KAGVTQTPRYLIKTRGQQVTLSCSPISGHRSVSWYQQTPGQGLQFLFEYFSETQRNKGNFPGRFSGRQFSNSRSEMNVSTLELGDSALYLCASSFSGTVYEQYFGPGTRLTVT.

The genes are TRBV7-9 and TRBJ1-3, with a weak D call TRBD1 (5 bases). Germline CDR1 is SEHNR and CDR2 is FQNEAQ (reference sequence). There are 18 residues in the CDR3. Trimming stripped 1 base from V and 4 bases from J, with 20 bases between. The chain's CDR3 is CASSLGGRGAAPGNTIYF. CDR3 DNA sequence: TGTGCCAGCAGCTTAGGAGGTCGTGGGGCCGCGCCGGGAAACACCATATATTTT. The full variable domain, with the rest looked up from reference TRBV7-9 and TRBJ1-3, is DTGVSQNPRHKITKRGQNVTFRCDPISEHNRLYWYRQTLGQGPEFLTYFQNEAQLEKSRLLSDRFSAERPKGSFSTLEIQRTEQGDSAMYLCASSLGGRGAAPGNTIYFGEGSWLTVV.

In the case of this clone: Distinct nucleotide sequences in the sample also encode this CDR3. The rearrangement joins TRBV5-1 to TRBJ2-5; D remains ambiguous. Germline lookup yields CDR1 SGHRS and CDR2 YFSETQ. Trimming cost V 3 bases and J 2 bases, with 2 bases left between them. The CDR3 is 11 residues long. Written as DNA, the CDR3 is TGCGCCAGCAGCTCGCAAGAGACCCAGTACTTC. Translation: CASSSQETQYF. Full variable domain (rest looked up from reference TRBV5-1 and TRBJ2-5): KAGVTQTPRYLIKTRGQQVTLSCSPISGHRSVSWYQQTPGQGLQFLFEYFSETQRNKGNFPGRFSGRQFSNSRSEMNVSTLELGDSALYLCASSSQETQYFGPGTRLLVL.

This clone was counted a few times. The gene calls are TRBV5-6 and TRBJ2-7; 15 nucleotides match TRBD2. There are 19 residues in the CDR3. Germline CDR1 is SGHDT and CDR2 is YYEEEE. With V trimmed by 4 bases and J by 0 bases, 11 bases remained unmatched. CDR3 residues: CASSPPGLAGGYSSYEQYF. For the CDR3, the DNA is TGTGCCAGCAGCCCGCCGGGACTAGCGGGGGGCTATAGCTCCTACGAGCAGTACTTC.

This chain connects TRBV14 to TRBJ1-3; D perhaps matches TRBD1 (6 bases). CDR1 is SGHDN and CDR2 is FVKESK in the germline V gene. Trimming took off 2 bases at V and 4 bases at J, with 9 bases between the two ends. The CDR3 covers 14 residues. Here the CDR3 reads CASSQQGRGNTIYF. The CDR3 DNA is TGTGCCAGCAGCCAACAGGGGAGAGGAAACACCATATATTTT.

V gene TRBV6-6 combines with J gene TRBJ2-7; D possibly corresponds to TRBD1 (6 bases). The CDR3 is made up of 15 amino acids. Trimming removed 5 bases from V and 6 bases from J, with 20 bases in between. Per the germline V gene, CDR1 is MNHNY and CDR2 is SVGAGI (reference sequence). CDR3 amino acids: CASSQSSPGASEQYF. DNA for the CDR3: TGTGCCAGCAGTCAATCCTCGCCAGGGGCGTCCGAGCAGTACTTC.

The V and J genes are TRBV5-1 and TRBJ2-5; D possibly corresponds to TRBD2 (5 bases). The germline V gene encodes CDR1 SGHRS and CDR2 YFSETQ. CDR3 length: 17 residues. The germline V and J ends were trimmed by 2 bases and 5 bases, with 22 bases remaining between them. CDR3 region: CASSFDSRAPSGETQYF. The DNA for the CDR3 is TGCGCCAGCAGCTTTGATTCGCGGGCCCCGAGTGGGGAGACCCAGTACTTC.

The chain carries TRBV5-4 and TRBJ1-2; D unresolved. Per germline, CDR1 SGHNT and CDR2 YYREEE (reference sequence). CDR3 size: 15 residues. V lost 0 bases, J lost 4 bases, and 13 bases lay in between. The CDR3 is CASSLVTSPGYGYTF. The CDR3 nucleotides read TGTGCCAGCAGCTTGGTTACCAGCCCAGGCTATGGCTACACCTTC.

The chain couples TRBV15 to TRBJ2-7, with D perhaps matching TRBD2 (5 bases). The CDR3 has 12 residues. The germline gives CDR1 LNHNV, CDR2 YYDKDF (reference sequence). Deletions cut 1 base from V and 7 bases from J, with 8 bases between. Here the CDR3 reads CATSRGPGEQYF. DNA of the CDR3: TGTGCCACCAGCAGAGGCCCGGGGGAGCAGTACTTC. The entire variable domain, with the rest obtained from reference TRBV15 and TRBJ2-7, is as follows: DAMVIQNPRYQVTQFGKPVTLSCSQTLNHNVMYWYQQKSSQAPKLLFHYYDKDFNNEADTPDNFQSRRPNTSFCFLDIRSPGLGDTAMYLCATSRGPGEQYFGPGTRLTVT.

Remarks on this clone: One junction end disagrees with the germline gene, perhaps due to a read error. The chain combines TRBV7-8 with TRBJ2-3; the D gene is possibly TRBD1 (6 bases). Germline CDR1 SGHVS, CDR2 FQNEAQ. This CDR3 region has 15 residues. Here the CDR3 reads CASSLGTPSTDTQYF. CDR3 in DNA: TGTGCCAGCAGTTTAGGGACACCTAGCACAGATACGCAGTATTTT.

This clone has only a few counts. This chain uses TRBV5-4 with TRBJ2-1, with 9 bases identical to TRBD1. J was trimmed by 3 bases and V by 0 bases; bases with no gene match: 4. Germline assignment: CDR1 SGHNT and CDR2 YYREEE (reference sequence). The CDR3 consists of 16 residues. The DNA of the CDR3 is TGTGCCAGCAGCTTGGAAGGGACAGGGATCTACAATGAGCAGTTCTTC. Its translation is CASSLEGTGIYNEQFF.

V is TRBV6-1 and J is TRBJ1-5; unclear D gene. From germline, CDR1 is MNHNS and CDR2 SASEGT. Trimming left V 1 base short and J 5 bases short, with 9 bases between. This CDR3 spans 14 amino acids. CDR3: CASSEVLGYQPQHF. The CDR3 region has the DNA TGTGCCAGCAGTGAAGTTCTGGGGTATCAGCCCCAGCATTTT.

The rearrangement links TRBV6-5 to TRBJ2-3; D unclear. The CDR3 length is 15 residues. Looked up from germline, CDR1 is MNHEY and CDR2 is SVGAGI. V lost 0 bases and J 2 bases, leaving 9 bases between the germline ends. Written as DNA, the CDR3 is TGTGCCAGCAGTTACTCTCGCGGTAACACAGATACGCAGTATTTT. It codes for CASSYSRGNTDTQYF.

The genes are TRBV30 and TRBJ2-1; D gene uncertain. Germline assignment: CDR1 GTSNPN and CDR2 SVGIG (reference sequence). This CDR3 contains 14 residues. V was cut by 3 bases and J by 4 bases, with 13 bases left in between. The CDR3 region has the DNA TGTGCCTGGAGCGGCAGTCGAGAGTACAATGAGCAGTTCTTC. It yields the protein CAWSGSREYNEQFF.

The V call is TRBV10-1, the J call TRBJ2-2; D perhaps matches TRBD1 (5 bases). Trimming shortened V by 1 base and J by 4 bases, and 16 bases separated the two germline ends. The CDR3 loop spans 17 amino acids. CDR1 and CDR2 from the germline V gene are WNHNN and SYGVQD (reference sequence). The CDR3 here is CASSELGAVGATGELFF. The CDR3, as DNA: TGCGCCAGCAGTGAGTTAGGGGCCGTAGGGGCCACCGGGGAGCTGTTTTTT.